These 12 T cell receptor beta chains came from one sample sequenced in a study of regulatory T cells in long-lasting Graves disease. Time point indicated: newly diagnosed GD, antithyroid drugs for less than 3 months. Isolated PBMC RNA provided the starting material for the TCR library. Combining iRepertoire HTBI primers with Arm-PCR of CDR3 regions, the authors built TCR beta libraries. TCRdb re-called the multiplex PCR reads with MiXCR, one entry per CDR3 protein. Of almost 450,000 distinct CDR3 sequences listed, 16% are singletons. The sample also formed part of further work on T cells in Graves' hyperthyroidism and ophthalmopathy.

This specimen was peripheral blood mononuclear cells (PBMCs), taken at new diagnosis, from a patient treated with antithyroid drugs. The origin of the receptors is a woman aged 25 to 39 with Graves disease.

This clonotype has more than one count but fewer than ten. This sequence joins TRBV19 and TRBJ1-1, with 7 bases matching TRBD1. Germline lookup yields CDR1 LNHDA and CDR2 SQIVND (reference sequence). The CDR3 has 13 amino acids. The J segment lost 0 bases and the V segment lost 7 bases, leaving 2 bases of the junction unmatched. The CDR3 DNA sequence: TGTGCCAGTAAGACAGGGATGAACACTGAAGCTTTCTTT. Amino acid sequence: CASKTGMNTEAFF.

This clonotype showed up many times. The CDR3 sequence: CASSLRSGQETQYF. CDR3 sequence (DNA): TGTGCCAGCAGCCTAAGGAGTGGGCAAGAGACCCAGTACTTC. The chain carries TRBV7-2 and TRBJ2-5; D gene ambiguous. The CDR3 contains 14 residues. Germline V gene data show CDR1 as SGHTA and CDR2 as FQGNSA. The V gene lost 5 bases and the J gene lost 2 bases, with 12 bases spanning the gap.

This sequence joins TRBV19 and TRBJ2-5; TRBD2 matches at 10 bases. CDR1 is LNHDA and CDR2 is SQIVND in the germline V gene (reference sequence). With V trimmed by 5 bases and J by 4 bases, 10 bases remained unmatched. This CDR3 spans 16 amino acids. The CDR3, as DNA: TGTGCCAGTAGTTTTAGAGCGGGAGGGAACTCAGAGACCCAGTACTTC. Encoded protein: CASSFRAGGNSETQYF. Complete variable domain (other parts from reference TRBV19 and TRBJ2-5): DGGITQSPKYLFRKEGQNVTLSCEQNLNHDAMYWYRQDPGQGLRLIYYSQIVNDFQKGDIAEGYSVSREKKESFPLTVTSAQKNPTAFYLCASSFRAGGNSETQYFGPGTRLLVL.

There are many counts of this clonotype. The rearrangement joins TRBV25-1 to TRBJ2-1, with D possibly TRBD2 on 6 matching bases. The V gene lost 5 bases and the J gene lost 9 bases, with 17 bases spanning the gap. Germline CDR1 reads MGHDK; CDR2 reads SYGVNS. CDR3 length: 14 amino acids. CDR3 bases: TGTGCCAGCAGTATACATCGGGGAGGTTCTGAGCAGTTCTTC. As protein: CASSIHRGGSEQFF. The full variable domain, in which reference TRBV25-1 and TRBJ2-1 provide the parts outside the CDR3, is EADIYQTPRYLVIGTGKKITLECSQTMGHDKMYWYQQDPGMELHLIHYSYGVNSTEKGDLSSESTVSRIRTEHFPLTLESARPSHTSQYLCASSIHRGGSEQFFGPGTRLTVL.

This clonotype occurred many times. DNA of the CDR3: TGTGCCAGCAGTCCACAGGGGGGAAACGCGTACAATGAGCAGTTCTTC. As protein: CASSPQGGNAYNEQFF. V usage is TRBV28 and J usage is TRBJ2-1; TRBD1 agrees at 8 bases. The CDR3 has 16 residues. J gave up 4 bases and V 5 bases, and 10 bases lay outside the gene matches. Germline V CDR1 and CDR2: MDHEN, SYDVKM. Based on the CDR3 plus reference TRBV28 and TRBJ2-1, the full variable domain is DVKVTQSSRYLVKRTGEKVFLECVQDMDHENMFWYRQDPGLGLRLIYFSYDVKMKEKGDIPEGYSVSREKKERFSLILESASTNQTSMYLCASSPQGGNAYNEQFFGPGTRLTVL.

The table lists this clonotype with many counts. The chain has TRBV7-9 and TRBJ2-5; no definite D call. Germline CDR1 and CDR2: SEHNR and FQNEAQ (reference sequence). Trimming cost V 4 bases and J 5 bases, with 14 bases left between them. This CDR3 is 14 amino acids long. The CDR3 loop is CASSSPAPSETQYF. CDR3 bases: TGTGCCAGCAGCTCCCCGGCCCCGTCGGAGACCCAGTACTTC.

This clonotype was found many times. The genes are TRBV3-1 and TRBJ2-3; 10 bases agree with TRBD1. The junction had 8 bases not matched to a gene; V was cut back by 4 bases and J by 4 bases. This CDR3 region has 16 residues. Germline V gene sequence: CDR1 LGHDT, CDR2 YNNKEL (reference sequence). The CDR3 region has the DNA TGTGCCAGCAGCCGCGCGCGCGGGACAGGGGCAGATACGCAGTATTTT. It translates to CASSRARGTGADTQYF.

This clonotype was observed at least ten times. As DNA, the CDR3 is TGTGCCACCAGCTCCTGGATCAGCACAGATACGCAGTATTTT. It encodes CATSSWISTDTQYF. The chain links TRBV15 to TRBJ2-3; D gene ambiguous. The germline V gene encodes CDR1 LNHNV and CDR2 YYDKDF (reference sequence). Trimming shortened V by 5 bases and J by 0 bases, and 9 bases separated the two germline ends. This CDR3 contains 14 residues.

In nucleotides, the CDR3 is TGCAGTGCTAGTGACCCGGGGGGGACCGTGAACACCGGGGAGCTGTTTTTT. Encoded protein: CSASDPGGTVNTGELFF. The chain uses TRBV20-1 and TRBJ2-2; 8 nucleotides match TRBD2. V lost 3 bases and J lost 1; bases outside the gene matches: 10. The CDR3 is made up of 17 amino acids. Germline lookup yields CDR1 DFQATT and CDR2 SNEGSKA (reference sequence).

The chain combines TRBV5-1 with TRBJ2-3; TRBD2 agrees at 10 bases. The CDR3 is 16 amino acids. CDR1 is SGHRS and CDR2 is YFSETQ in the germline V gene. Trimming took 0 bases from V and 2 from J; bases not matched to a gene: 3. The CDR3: CASSLDLAGATDTQYF. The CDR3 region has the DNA TGCGCCAGCAGCTTGGATCTAGCGGGAGCCACAGATACGCAGTATTTT.

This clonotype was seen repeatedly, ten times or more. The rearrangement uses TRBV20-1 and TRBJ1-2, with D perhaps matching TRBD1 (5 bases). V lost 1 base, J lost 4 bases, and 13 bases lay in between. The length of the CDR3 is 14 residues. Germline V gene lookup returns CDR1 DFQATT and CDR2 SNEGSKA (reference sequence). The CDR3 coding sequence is TGCAGTGCTAGAGTTCAGGGTCGGGGCTATGGCTACACCTTC. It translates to CSARVQGRGYGYTF.

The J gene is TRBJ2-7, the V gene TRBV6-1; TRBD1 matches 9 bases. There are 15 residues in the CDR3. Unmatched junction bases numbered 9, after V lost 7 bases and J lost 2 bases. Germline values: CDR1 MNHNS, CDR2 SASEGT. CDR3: CASTGTGTGTYEQYF. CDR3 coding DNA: TGTGCCAGCACCGGCACCGGGACAGGGACCTACGAGCAGTACTTC.